Listed here are 32 T cell receptor beta chains from one sample, sequenced in a study of T cells in Graves' hyperthyroidism and ophthalmopathy. TCR beta CDR3 region amplification was performed from RNA transcripts. The primer set for the first-round RT-PCR of the TCR CDR3 was HTBI. TCRdb re-derived calls from the multiplex PCR reads in MiXCR, one entry per CDR3 protein. Of around 690,000 distinct CDR3 sequences in the sample, around 16% were seen once. Sequenced: blood. These TCRs come from a man aged 50 or older with Graves' hyperthyroidism.

This clonotype was observed a handful of times. CDR3 sequence reads: CATSVGERETYEQYF. The CDR3 nucleotides are TGTGCCACCAGTGTCGGGGAGCGGGAGACATACGAGCAGTACTTC. This chain connects TRBV24-1 to TRBJ2-7, with 8 bases lining up with TRBD2. Germline values: CDR1 KGHDR, CDR2 SFDVKD. CDR3 length equals 15 residues. With 5 bases clipped from V and 4 bases from J, the junction kept 9 bases outside the gene matches.

This clonotype has ten or more counts. The chain is built from TRBV6-1 and TRBJ1-5; 7 positions agree with TRBD1. CDR1 and CDR2 (germline): MNHNS, SASEGT. The CDR3 consists of 15 residues. V lost 7 bases and J lost 6; bases outside the gene matches: 12. The CDR3 here is CASTPDRAGGQPQHF. DNA of the CDR3: TGTGCCAGCACCCCAGACAGGGCAGGGGGTCAGCCCCAGCATTTT.

This clonotype was detected ten times or more. The chain recombines TRBV12-3 or TRBV12-4 with TRBJ2-5, with 8 bases aligning to TRBD1. Trimming at V came to 0 bases and at J to 2 bases, leaving 14 bases not matched to a gene. The CDR3 has 19 residues. CDR3 sequence (DNA): TGTGCCAGCAGTTTAGCGATCTTAACGGGGACAGGAAAACAAGAGACCCAGTACTTC. Translating gives CASSLAILTGTGKQETQYF.

This clonotype was seen repeatedly, ten times or more. V and J are TRBV20-1 and TRBJ2-1; 16 bases agree with TRBD2. This CDR3 is built from 17 residues. The germline CDR1 and CDR2 sequences are DFQATT and SNEGSKA (reference sequence). V lost 2 bases, J lost 8 bases, and 9 bases stayed unmatched. The CDR3 DNA is TGCAGTGCTAGATCCGGGACTAGCGGGAGGGCCTGGGATGAGCAGTTCTTC. Translation: CSARSGTSGRAWDEQFF.

This rearrangement joins TRBV28 to TRBJ1-1, with D tentatively TRBD1 (5 bases). V was trimmed by 3 bases and J by 4 bases, leaving 12 bases between them. CDR1 and CDR2 (germline): MDHEN, SYDVKM. This CDR3 region has 14 residues. The CDR3, as DNA: TGTGCCAGCAGTTTTGTCAGGGTGAGCACTGAAGCTTTCTTT. It translates to CASSFVRVSTEAFF.

CDR3 DNA: TGTGCCAGCACCACACCCGGACAGGAGAATGGCTACACCTTC. Translated: CASTTPGQENGYTF. The J gene is TRBJ1-2, the V gene TRBV6-1, with 7 bases aligning to TRBD1. CDR1 is MNHNS, CDR2 SASEGT, per germline. The CDR3 totals 14 residues. V lost 7 bases to trimming and J lost 6 bases; unmatched junction nucleotides: 11.

The CDR3 region is CASSLSPRQITYAQETQYF. CDR3 sequence (DNA): TGTGCCAGCAGTTTATCGCCCCGACAGATTACATATGCACAAGAGACCCAGTACTTC. This chain links TRBV27 with TRBJ2-5, with D tentatively TRBD1 (5 bases). CDR1 and CDR2 from the germline V gene are MNHEY and SMNVEV (reference sequence). The CDR3 totals 19 residues. Trimming cost V 0 bases and J 2 bases, with 22 bases left between them.

This clonotype showed up many times. The chain employs TRBV11-3 and TRBJ2-5, with 9 bases aligning to TRBD1. Per the germline V gene, CDR1 is SGHNT and CDR2 is YENEEA. V shed 5 bases and J 5 bases; nucleotides not matched to a gene: 12. This CDR3 has 16 residues. CDR3 bases: TGTGCCAGCAGCCCAGGGACAGGGCTGATTTTGGAGACCCAGTACTTC. Translating gives CASSPGTGLILETQYF.

As concerns this clonotype: This is likely a read error, given that the CDR3 carries no conserved phenylalanine or tryptophan at its end. V usage is TRBV12-3 or TRBV12-4 and J usage is TRBJ1-2; perhaps TRBD1 as D (5 bases). Trimming removed 6 bases from V and 0 bases from J, with 11 bases in between. The CDR3 extends over 14 amino acids. DNA for the CDR3: TGTGCCAGCAGCACGACAGTAGCTAACTATGGCTACACCCTC. It yields the protein CASSTTVANYGYTL.

This clonotype was observed a few times. CDR3 sequence (DNA): TGTGCCAGCAGCTCCGGGAGGGGCGCGGGACAGTTCTTC. It is translated as CASSSGRGAGQFF. The V call is TRBV9, the J call TRBJ2-1; TRBD2 matches 8 bases. V gave up 4 bases and J gave up 13 bases; unmatched junction bases: 10. Germline V CDR1 and CDR2: SGDLS, YYNGEE. The CDR3 consists of 13 residues.

This clonotype was seen ten or more times. The chain recombines TRBV10-3 with TRBJ1-5; a possible D gene is TRBD1 (5 bases). There are 14 residues in the CDR3. The germline CDR1 and CDR2 sequences are ENHRY and SYGVKD. Between the trimmed V and J ends, which lost 4 bases and 4 bases, there was a span of 11 bases. For the CDR3, the DNA is TGTGCCATCAGTGTTGAACAGGATAATCAGCCCCAGCATTTT. This gives the protein CAISVEQDNQPQHF.

There are many counts of this clonotype. The chain has TRBV2 and TRBJ2-7, with 8 nucleotides matching TRBD1. Trimming cost V 6 bases and J 2 bases; bases outside gene matches: 15. The CDR3 has 17 amino acids. Looked up from germline, CDR1 is SNHLY and CDR2 is FYNNEI. The CDR3 sequence: CASSTRRDRNPTYEQYF. CDR3 DNA: TGTGCCAGCAGCACCAGGAGGGACAGGAACCCTACCTACGAGCAGTACTTC.

This clonotype has at least ten counts. The chain is built from TRBV28 and TRBJ1-5; 8 nucleotides agree with TRBD1. The CDR3 contains 17 residues. V lost 7 bases, J lost 0 bases, and 11 bases stayed unmatched. Germline V gene sequence: CDR1 MDHEN, CDR2 SYDVKM. For the CDR3, the DNA is TGTGCCAGCAAGTTGGCAACAGGGGGATATAGCAATCAGCCCCAGCATTTT. Translating gives CASKLATGGYSNQPQHF.

This clonotype appeared many times. V usage is TRBV24-1 and J usage is TRBJ2-5; TRBD2 agrees at 8 bases. The CDR3 has 16 amino acids. Germline CDR1 reads KGHDR; CDR2 reads SFDVKD. J lost 3 bases, V lost 4 bases, and 9 bases had no gene match. The CDR3 DNA reads TGTGCCACCAGTGACGGGGGGGTAGCGGGGAAAGAGACCCAGTACTTC. Its translation is CATSDGGVAGKETQYF.

As concerns this clonotype: A much larger clonotype is one base distant, so this may be a read error. The chain's CDR3 is CASRGVSGSTIYF. The CDR3 DNA reads as TGTGCCAGCAGGGGGGTCTCTGGAAGCACCATATATTTT. The gene calls are TRBV27 and TRBJ1-3; maybe TRBD1 (5 bases). Germline V gene sequence: CDR1 MNHEY, CDR2 SMNVEV (reference sequence). The CDR3 covers 13 residues.

In DNA, the CDR3 is TGTGCCAGCAGCCGACGACAGGGGTTGGGTGAAAAACTGTTTTTT. Protein: CASSRRQGLGEKLFF. The chain is built from TRBV7-9 and TRBJ1-4, with 8 positions matching TRBD1. CDR3 length: 15 amino acids. Germline CDR1 is SEHNR and CDR2 is FQNEAQ (reference sequence). Trimming took 5 bases from V and 7 from J; bases not matched to a gene: 9.

This clonotype was observed a few times. V and J are TRBV6-1 and TRBJ2-1; D possibly corresponds to TRBD2 (5 bases). This CDR3 has 15 amino acids. Trimming shortened V by 6 bases and J by 9 bases, and 21 bases separated the two germline ends. CDR1 and CDR2 from the germline V gene are MNHNS and SASEGT. CDR3 sequence (DNA): TGTGCCAGCAGCCCCTCCGGTGGGAGCGTCCCTGAGCAGTTCTTC. Its protein is CASSPSGGSVPEQFF.

This clonotype was observed at least ten times. The CDR3 nucleotides read TGTGCCAGCAGTCCGACTAGCGGGAGTACGGTTGAGCAGTTCTTC. Protein product: CASSPTSGSTVEQFF. The gene calls are TRBV28 and TRBJ2-1; 12 nucleotides match TRBD2. Unmatched junction bases numbered 8, after V lost 5 bases and J lost 9 bases. The CDR3 has 15 amino acids. CDR1 and CDR2 (germline): MDHEN, SYDVKM.

Worth noting for this clonotype: Germline and junction disagree at one end, which may indicate a read error. This chain uses TRBV19 with TRBJ2-5, with D unclear. Germline CDR1 LNHDA, CDR2 SQIVND (reference sequence). There are 11 residues in the CDR3. CDR3 in DNA: TGTGCCGGTAGTATAGGAGAGACCCAGTACTTC. It translates to CAGSIGETQYF.

This clonotype was detected ten times or more. This chain connects TRBV3-1 to TRBJ2-1; D may correspond to TRBD1 or TRBD2 (5 bases each). V lost 1 base, J lost 5 bases, and 12 bases lay in between. Per germline, CDR1 LGHDT and CDR2 YNNKEL (reference sequence). This CDR3 spans 15 amino acids. The CDR3 loop is CASSQGGTTNNEQFF. In nucleotides, the CDR3 is TGTGCCAGCAGCCAAGGAGGGACCACCAACAATGAGCAGTTCTTC.

The chain carries TRBV7-3 and TRBJ2-2, with TRBD2 as a possible D gene (6 bases). CDR1 SGHTA and CDR2 FQGTGA come from the germline V gene. V dropped 4 bases and J dropped 4 bases, with 10 bases sitting between them. This CDR3 region has 14 residues. The CDR3 DNA follows: TGTGCCAGCAGCTCCGTGCGGGGCACCGGGGAGCTGTTTTTT. Translated: CASSSVRGTGELFF.

Regarding this clonotype: A much larger clone is a single base away; this may be a read error. This sequence joins TRBV24-1 and TRBJ2-1; 12 bases line up with TRBD2. This CDR3 is 17 amino acids long. Germline V CDR1 and CDR2: KGHDR, SFDVKD. V shed 7 bases, J shed 6 bases, and the junction held 12 bases outside the gene matches. CDR3 residues: CATRGTSGQGNRNEQFF. CDR3 nucleotides: TGTGCCACCAGAGGGACTAGCGGGCAGGGTAACCGCAATGAGCAGTTCTTC.

This clonotype was counted ten times or more. V and J are TRBV7-2 and TRBJ2-5, with D perhaps matching TRBD2 (6 bases). Germline-derived CDR1 and CDR2 are SGHTA and FQGNSA. V lost 6 bases and J lost 1, with 15 bases in between. The CDR3 runs 15 residues. CDR3 sequence reads: CASSVTGLTQETQYF. In nucleotides, the CDR3 is TGTGCCAGCAGTGTTACCGGACTAACCCAAGAGACCCAGTACTTC.

A remark on this clonotype: Just one base apart from a much larger clone, this may be a read error. The rearrangement uses TRBV12-3 or TRBV12-4 and TRBJ2-2; possible D gene TRBD2, 5 bases. This CDR3 has 12 residues. The DNA of the CDR3 is TGTGCCAGCAACGGCGACACCGGGGAGCCGTTTTTT. Translation gives CASNGDTGEPFF.

The table lists this clonotype with many counts. The V gene is TRBV6-1, the J gene TRBJ2-2, with 10 bases lining up with TRBD2. Losses at the gene ends were 6 bases for V and 1 base for J; bases not matched to a gene: 5. Germline V CDR1 and CDR2: MNHNS, SASEGT. The CDR3 is 16 amino acids. As DNA, the CDR3 is TGTGCCAGCAGACGTACTAGCGGGGTGAACACCGGGGAGCTGTTTTTT. Its protein product is CASRRTSGVNTGELFF.

The rearrangement uses TRBV6-1 and TRBJ2-1; 7 bases are shared with TRBD2. Germline lookup yields CDR1 MNHNS and CDR2 SASEGT. V trimming: 6 bases; J trimming: 1 base; junction bases outside the gene matches: 9. CDR3 length equals 16 residues. CDR3 DNA: TGTGCCAGCAGATCCTTCGGGAGGAATTCCTACAATGAGCAGTTCTTC. This codes for CASRSFGRNSYNEQFF.

This clonotype was found a few times. The chain recombines TRBV7-3 with TRBJ2-3, with 9 bases matching TRBD2. From germline, CDR1 is SGHTA and CDR2 FQGTGA. Trimming cost V 0 bases and J 4 bases; bases outside gene matches: 11. The CDR3 contains 18 residues. The CDR3 bases are TGTGCCAGCAGCTTAACGGGGCGGGGGGGCCCGCACGCAGATACGCAGTATTTT. Amino acids: CASSLTGRGGPHADTQYF.

This clonotype was found a few times. The genes are TRBV18 and TRBJ1-5; D is uncertain. CDR3 length equals 13 residues. The V end lost 3 bases, the J end lost 8 bases, and 11 bases lay between the germline ends. CDR1 and CDR2 (germline): KGHSH, LQKENI. CDR3 nucleotide sequence: TGTGCCAGCTCACCGTTGCGTGTGAAGCCCCAGCATTTT. Its translation: CASSPLRVKPQHF.

This clonotype was found many times. The chain carries TRBV28 and TRBJ2-3; D is perhaps TRBD1 (5 bases). V dropped 4 bases and J dropped 0 bases, with 17 bases sitting between them. This CDR3 is 17 amino acids long. From germline, CDR1 is MDHEN and CDR2 SYDVKM. The CDR3 spells CASSSFIGQISTDTQYF. The CDR3 DNA is TGTGCCAGCAGTTCATTCATTGGACAAATTAGCACAGATACGCAGTATTTT.

This clonotype was recorded at least ten times. The chain joins TRBV19 to TRBJ1-5; 8 bases are shared with TRBD1. Trimming took 2 bases from V and 2 from J; bases not matched to a gene: 2. The CDR3 covers 15 residues. Per the germline V gene, CDR1 is LNHDA and CDR2 is SQIVND (reference sequence). The CDR3 reads CASSITGGGNQPQHF. The CDR3 DNA follows: TGTGCCAGTAGTATAACAGGGGGAGGCAATCAGCCCCAGCATTTT.

The V and J genes are TRBV5-1 and TRBJ2-5, with D unclear. Germline CDR1 reads SGHRS; CDR2 reads YFSETQ. The CDR3 loop spans 17 amino acids. The V end was cut by 2 bases, the J end by 4 bases, with 21 bases between. CDR3 sequence: CASSFDSLRRPLETQYF. In DNA form, the CDR3 reads TGCGCCAGCAGCTTTGATTCTCTTCGCCGTCCCTTAGAGACCCAGTACTTC.

This clonotype was seen a handful of times. The gene calls are TRBV2 and TRBJ1-2; D ambiguous. CDR3 length: 13 amino acids. Germline CDR1 SNHLY, CDR2 FYNNEI. The ends were cut back, 6 bases at V and 8 bases at J, with 16 bases in the middle. DNA of the CDR3: TGTGCCAGCAGCCCCCCGTCTACACTGGGCTACACCTTC. This sequence encodes CASSPPSTLGYTF.